Each of the 23 T cell receptor beta chains below was sequenced from the same sample in a study of blood T cell repertoires in COVID-19. The data were produced by immunoSEQ multiplex PCR, yet TCRdb's version contains in-frame clones alone and is incomplete. The sample holds around 250,000 clones, around 85% seen once. Sequenced input: PBMCs or T cells enriched from blood (not recorded which). These receptors were taken from a woman between 45 and 60 years old who had recovered from COVID-19.

The rearrangement links TRBV6-1 to TRBJ1-3; the D gene is possibly TRBD1 (6 bases). Trimming removed 2 bases at V and 5 bases at J, with 7 bases between. The length of the CDR3 is 13 residues. Germline-derived CDR1 and CDR2 are MNHNS and SASEGT. CDR3 in DNA: TGTGCCAGCAGTGAACAGGGGCGAAACACCATATATTTT. This encodes CASSEQGRNTIYF.

The J gene is TRBJ1-5, the V gene TRBV2; 7 nucleotides match TRBD1. V shed 5 bases, J shed 2 bases, and the junction held 3 bases outside the gene matches. The CDR3 totals 14 residues. Germline V lookup: CDR1 SNHLY, CDR2 FYNNEI. This CDR3 reads CASSRGQGNQPQHF. The CDR3 DNA is TGTGCCAGCAGTAGGGGGCAGGGCAATCAGCCCCAGCATTTT.

This chain joins TRBV5-4 and TRBJ2-3; a weak D match, TRBD2 (6 bases). Germline CDR1 SGHNT, CDR2 YYREEE (reference sequence). The CDR3 length is 16 residues. V lost 4 bases to trimming and J lost 0 bases, with 15 bases between them. In DNA, the CDR3 is TGTGCCAGCAGCAAACCCGGGACTTCTAGCACAGATACGCAGTATTTT. Its translation: CASSKPGTSSTDTQYF.

The chain carries TRBV5-1 and TRBJ1-1, with TRBD1 identical over 7 bases. The CDR3 has 15 amino acids. CDR1 SGHRS and CDR2 YFSETQ come from the germline V gene. After removal of 4 bases from V and 1 base from J, the junction contained 7 bases not matched to a gene. CDR3 nucleotides: TGCGCCAGCAGCGGCGACAGGGTGGCGAACACTGAAGCTTTCTTT. It yields the protein CASSGDRVANTEAFF.

Only one count was recorded for this clone. This sequence joins TRBV10-3 and TRBJ1-2, with TRBD1 matching 7 bases. CDR1 and CDR2 from the germline V gene are ENHRY and SYGVKD. The ends lost 2 bases at V and 4 bases at J; junction bases unmatched: 1. The CDR3 covers 13 residues. For the CDR3, the DNA is TGTGCCATCAGTGAGACAGGGGCCTATGGCTACACCTTC. This encodes CAISETGAYGYTF.

The V gene is TRBV4-2, the J gene TRBJ2-3; 7 bases are shared with TRBD2. V dropped 1 base and J dropped 5; count of bases not matched to a gene: 3. Germline CDR1 reads LGHNA; CDR2 reads YNFKEQ. The CDR3 consists of 14 residues. The CDR3 DNA is TGTGCCAGCAGCCAAGGCGGGAGTGTAGATACGCAGTATTTT. Translation gives CASSQGGSVDTQYF.

The V call is TRBV28, the J call TRBJ1-1; D gene unclear. V shed 5 bases and J shed 2 bases, with 15 bases lying between them. Germline V lookup: CDR1 MDHEN, CDR2 SYDVKM. The CDR3 is 15 amino acids. CDR3 in DNA: TGTGCCAGCAGTCCCTCCAGCGCGGGAAACACTGAAGCTTTCTTT. It is translated as CASSPSSAGNTEAFF. Together with reference TRBV28 and TRBJ1-1, the CDR3 gives the full variable domain: DVKVTQSSRYLVKRTGEKVFLECVQDMDHENMFWYRQDPGLGLRLIYFSYDVKMKEKGDIPEGYSVSREKKERFSLILESASTNQTSMYLCASSPSSAGNTEAFFGQGTRLTVV.

The rearrangement uses TRBV2 and TRBJ2-2; TRBD2 is a possible D gene (6 bases). This CDR3 region has 15 residues. Per germline, CDR1 SNHLY and CDR2 FYNNEI. Trimming left V 3 bases short and J 5 bases short, with 13 bases between. CDR3 protein: CASSDSTRTTGELFF. CDR3 DNA: TGTGCCAGCAGTGATTCGACTAGGACGACCGGGGAGCTGTTTTTT.

The V and J genes are TRBV4-1 and TRBJ2-3; TRBD2 agrees at 14 bases. Trimming took 2 bases from V and 2 from J; bases not matched to a gene: 6. The CDR3 totals 18 residues. From germline, CDR1 is MGHRA and CDR2 YSYEKL. CDR3 DNA sequence: TGCGCCAGCAGCCAACCCCCGGGACTAGCGGGAGCCACAGATACGCAGTATTTT. Its protein product is CASSQPPGLAGATDTQYF.

The chain links TRBV9 to TRBJ2-5; possibly TRBD2 for D (5 bases). Looked up from germline, CDR1 is SGDLS and CDR2 is YYNGEE. The CDR3 is made up of 13 amino acids. Trimming pared 1 base from V and 7 bases from J, leaving 11 bases between. The CDR3 DNA reads TGTGCCAGCAGCGTACTGGAGGTGGGGACCCAGTACTTC. Its protein is CASSVLEVGTQYF.

The chain is built from TRBV3-1 (or the pseudogene TRBV3-2) and TRBJ1-1; unclear D gene. This CDR3 comprises 14 residues. CDR1 is LGHDT, CDR2 YNNKEL, per germline (reference sequence). Trimming shortened V by 1 base and J by 5 bases, and 11 bases separated the two germline ends. The CDR3: CASSQVRGGTEAFF. CDR3 DNA: TGTGCCAGCAGCCAAGTTCGGGGAGGAACTGAAGCTTTCTTT.

The chain carries TRBV6-6 and TRBJ1-3; D uncertain. There are 13 residues in the CDR3. The V end was cut by 0 bases, the J end by 5 bases, with 5 bases between. Germline lookup yields CDR1 MNHNY and CDR2 SVGAGI (reference sequence). CDR3 nucleotides: TGTGCCAGCAGTTACTCTGACAGAAACACCATATATTTT. It translates to CASSYSDRNTIYF.

This chain uses TRBV19 with TRBJ1-2; 11 bases agree with TRBD1. CDR1 and CDR2 from the germline V gene are LNHDA and SQIVND (reference sequence). This CDR3 contains 14 residues. The junction had 5 bases not matched to a gene; V was cut back by 7 bases and J by 4 bases. CDR3 in amino acids: CASTDRGQVYGYTF. The CDR3 nucleotides read TGTGCCAGTACGGACAGGGGGCAGGTCTATGGCTACACCTTC.

This clone appeared a single time. The gene calls are TRBV19 and TRBJ2-2; 8 nucleotides align to TRBD1. J lost 2 bases, V lost 6 bases, and 5 bases had no gene match. The germline CDR1 and CDR2 sequences are LNHDA and SQIVND (reference sequence). The CDR3 runs 15 residues. The CDR3 is CASSRDRRNTGELFF. In DNA, the CDR3 is TGTGCCAGTAGCAGGGACAGGAGAAACACCGGGGAGCTGTTTTTT.

The chain uses TRBV5-1 and TRBJ1-6, with TRBD1 matching 9 bases. The germline gives CDR1 SGHRS, CDR2 YFSETQ. The CDR3 sequence is 16 residues long. V lost 3 bases, J lost 10 bases, and 11 bases stayed unmatched. CDR3 sequence: CASSSQGTGLRSPLHF. The CDR3 coding sequence is TGCGCCAGCAGCTCCCAGGGGACAGGGTTGAGGTCACCCCTCCACTTT. Full variable domain (remainder filled in from reference TRBV5-1 and TRBJ1-6): KAGVTQTPRYLIKTRGQQVTLSCSPISGHRSVSWYQQTPGQGLQFLFEYFSETQRNKGNFPGRFSGRQFSNSRSEMNVSTLELGDSALYLCASSSQGTGLRSPLHFGNGTRLTVT.

The V gene is TRBV27, the J gene TRBJ1-1, with 7 bases fitting TRBD1. This CDR3 is 14 amino acids long. Germline V CDR1 and CDR2: MNHEY, SMNVEV (reference sequence). The J segment lost 5 bases and the V segment lost 4 bases, leaving 7 bases of the junction unmatched. The CDR3 nucleotides read TGTGCCAGCAGTTCAAACAGGGGTGAAACTGAAGCTTTCTTT. This translates into CASSSNRGETEAFF.

This sequence joins TRBV12-3 or TRBV12-4 and TRBJ1-1; 7 nucleotides agree with TRBD1. The CDR3 covers 12 residues. V lost 6 bases, J lost 9 bases, and 7 bases stayed unmatched. The CDR3 sequence is CASSIQGNQAFF. In DNA form, the CDR3 reads TGTGCCAGCAGCATACAGGGGAATCAAGCTTTCTTT.

The rearrangement joins TRBV28 to TRBJ1-2, with 7 nucleotides matching TRBD1. This CDR3 has 15 residues. Germline CDR1 and CDR2: MDHEN and SYDVKM. Trimming at V came to 2 bases and at J to 4 bases, leaving 7 bases not matched to a gene. The CDR3 DNA follows: TGTGCCAGCAGTTTAGCAGGGGGAATTGTCTATGGCTACACCTTC. Protein sequence: CASSLAGGIVYGYTF.

The rearrangement joins TRBV10-3 to TRBJ2-3; a possible D gene is TRBD2 (5 bases). V was pared by 7 bases and J by 6 bases, with 8 bases between. CDR3 size: 11 residues. Germline-derived CDR1 and CDR2 are ENHRY and SYGVKD. The CDR3 DNA reads as TGTGCCATCAAGGGAGAGGATACGCAGTATTTT. Translation: CAIKGEDTQYF.

The gene calls are TRBV2 and TRBJ1-2; D is possibly TRBD1 (5 bases). Germline assignment: CDR1 SNHLY and CDR2 FYNNEI. The V gene lost 8 bases and the J gene lost 7 bases, with 23 bases spanning the gap. CDR3 length: 15 residues. The CDR3 loop is CASRTPIGRAGGYTF. DNA for the CDR3: TGTGCCAGCCGTACTCCTATCGGCAGGGCCGGTGGCTACACCTTC.

The chain carries TRBV5-1 and TRBJ2-7; D is unresolved. Germline V lookup: CDR1 SGHRS, CDR2 YFSETQ. CDR3 length: 13 residues. Trimming cost V 6 bases and J 6 bases, with 16 bases left between them. The CDR3 sequence: CASTLAGHSEQYF. The CDR3 coding sequence is TGCGCCAGCACCCTGGCAGGCCATAGCGAGCAGTACTTC.

The chain is built from TRBV7-2 and TRBJ1-1; tentative D call: TRBD1 (6 bases). This CDR3 has 13 amino acids. Germline V gene data show CDR1 as SGHTA and CDR2 as FQGNSA. Between the trimmed V and J ends, which lost 2 bases and 7 bases, there was a span of 11 bases. CDR3 sequence (DNA): TGTGCCAGCAGCTTACTTAAACAGGGTGAAGCTTTCTTT. Translating gives CASSLLKQGEAFF.

The rearrangement uses TRBV18 and TRBJ2-5, with 7 bases identical to TRBD2. The CDR3 sequence is 17 residues long. Germline V gene data show CDR1 as KGHSH and CDR2 as LQKENI. With V trimmed by 0 bases and J by 1 base, 8 bases remained unmatched. The CDR3 DNA sequence: TGTGCCAGCTCACCACCGTCTGGACTAGGGGCCCAAGAGACCCAGTACTTC. This sequence encodes CASSPPSGLGAQETQYF.